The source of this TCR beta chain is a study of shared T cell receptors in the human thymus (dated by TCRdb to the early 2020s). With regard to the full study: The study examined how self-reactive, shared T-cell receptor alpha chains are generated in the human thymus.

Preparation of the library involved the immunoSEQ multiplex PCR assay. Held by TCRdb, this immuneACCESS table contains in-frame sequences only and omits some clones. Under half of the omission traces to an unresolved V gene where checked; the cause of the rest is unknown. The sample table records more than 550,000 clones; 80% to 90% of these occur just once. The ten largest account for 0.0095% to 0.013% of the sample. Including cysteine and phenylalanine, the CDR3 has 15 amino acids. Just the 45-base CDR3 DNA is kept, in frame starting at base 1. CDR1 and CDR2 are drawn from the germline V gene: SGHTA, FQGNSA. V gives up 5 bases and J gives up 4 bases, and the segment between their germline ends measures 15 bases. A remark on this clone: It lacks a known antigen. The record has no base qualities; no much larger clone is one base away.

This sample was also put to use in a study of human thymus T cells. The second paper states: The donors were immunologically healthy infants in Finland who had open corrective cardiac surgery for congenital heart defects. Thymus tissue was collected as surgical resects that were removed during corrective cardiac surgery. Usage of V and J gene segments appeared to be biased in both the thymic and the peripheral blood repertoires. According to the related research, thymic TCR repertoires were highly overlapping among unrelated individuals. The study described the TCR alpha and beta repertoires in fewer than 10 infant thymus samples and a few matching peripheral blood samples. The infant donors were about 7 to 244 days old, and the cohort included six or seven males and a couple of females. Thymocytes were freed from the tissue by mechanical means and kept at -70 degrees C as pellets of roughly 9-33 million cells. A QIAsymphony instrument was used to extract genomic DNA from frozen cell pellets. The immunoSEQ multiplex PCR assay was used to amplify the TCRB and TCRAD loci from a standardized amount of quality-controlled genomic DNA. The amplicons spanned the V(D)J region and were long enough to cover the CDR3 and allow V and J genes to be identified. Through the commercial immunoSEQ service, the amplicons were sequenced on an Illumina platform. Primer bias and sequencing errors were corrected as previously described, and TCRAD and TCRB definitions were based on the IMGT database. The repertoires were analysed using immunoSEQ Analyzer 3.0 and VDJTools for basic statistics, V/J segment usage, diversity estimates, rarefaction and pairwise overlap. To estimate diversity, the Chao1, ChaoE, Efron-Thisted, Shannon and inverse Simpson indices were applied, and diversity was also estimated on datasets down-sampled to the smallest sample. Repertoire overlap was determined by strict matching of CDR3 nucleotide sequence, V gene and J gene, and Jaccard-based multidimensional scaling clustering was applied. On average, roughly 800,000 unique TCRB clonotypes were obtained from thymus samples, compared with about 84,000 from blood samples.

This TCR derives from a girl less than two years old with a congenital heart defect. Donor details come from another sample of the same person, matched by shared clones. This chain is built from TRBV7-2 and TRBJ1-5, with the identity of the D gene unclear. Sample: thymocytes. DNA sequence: TGTGCCAGCAGCCCGGCGGGAAGGAGGAATCAGCCCCAGCATTTT. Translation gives CASSPAGRRNQPQHF.